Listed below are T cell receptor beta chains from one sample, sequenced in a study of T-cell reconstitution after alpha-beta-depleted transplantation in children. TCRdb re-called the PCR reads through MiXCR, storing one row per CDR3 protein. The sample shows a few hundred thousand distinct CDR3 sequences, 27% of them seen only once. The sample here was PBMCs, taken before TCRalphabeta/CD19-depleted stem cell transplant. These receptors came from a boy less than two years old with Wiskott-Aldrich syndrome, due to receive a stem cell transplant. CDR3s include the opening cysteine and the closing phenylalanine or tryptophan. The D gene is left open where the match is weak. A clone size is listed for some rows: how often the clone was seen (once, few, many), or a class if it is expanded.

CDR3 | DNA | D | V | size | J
CSASREYPYNEQFF | TGCAGTGCTTCACGGGAGTATCCCTACAATGAGCAGTTCTTC | NA | TRBV20-1 | NA | TRBJ2-1
CSAATHWTSGRGNEQFF | TGCAGTGCTGCAACCCACTGGACTAGCGGGAGAGGCAATGAGCAGTTCTTC | TRBD2 | TRBV20-1 | few | TRBJ2-1
CASSQQGRGTEAFF | TGTGCCAGCTCACAACAGGGACGGGGGACTGAAGCTTTCTTT | NA | TRBV18 | few | TRBJ1-1
CASNLPSGRGYEQFF | TGCGCCAGCAACCTCCCCTCGGGCAGGGGCTATGAGCAGTTCTTC | NA | TRBV5-1 | few | TRBJ2-1
CASGRDSLNYGYTF | TGTGCCAGCGGCCGGGACAGTTTAAACTATGGCTACACCTTC | TRBD1 | TRBV7-9 | NA | TRBJ1-2
CASTGGETGELFF | TGCGCCAGCACAGGGGGCGAGACCGGGGAGCTGTTTTTT | TRBD1 | TRBV5-1 | few | TRBJ2-2
CASSLGLPGEQFF | TGTGCCAGCAGCTTAGGGCTCCCCGGAGAGCAGTTCTTC | NA | TRBV7-2 | NA | TRBJ2-1
CASSKEDKRREGYNEQFF | TGTGCCAGCAGCAAAGAGGATAAGCGACGGGAAGGCTACAATGAGCAGTTCTTC | NA | TRBV21-1 | NA | TRBJ2-1
CASSARLTRGTDTQYF | TGTGCCAGCAGCGCCAGACTAACCCGGGGCACAGATACGCAGTATTTT | NA | TRBV9 | NA | TRBJ2-3
CASSGRTSGMSQYF | TGTGCCAGCAGTGGACGTACTAGCGGGATGTCGCAGTATTTT | TRBD2 | TRBV2 | NA | TRBJ2-3
CASSTQGTIEAFF | TGTGCCAGCAGTACGCAGGGAACAATTGAAGCTTTCTTT | NA | TRBV21-1 | few | TRBJ1-1
CASSPYRDNNEQFF | TGTGCCAGCAGCCCCTACAGGGATAATAATGAGCAGTTCTTC | NA | TRBV3-1 | NA | TRBJ2-1
CAVQMGDSYYGYTF | TGTGCCGTCCAAATGGGGGACAGCTACTATGGCTACACCTTC | TRBD1 | TRBV7-9 | NA | TRBJ1-2
CASKKAGNSYEQYF | TGCGCCAGCAAGAAAGCGGGGAACTCCTACGAGCAGTACTTC | TRBD2 | TRBV5-1 | NA | TRBJ2-7
CASSLRLAGGDEQFF | TGTGCCAGCAGTTTGAGATTAGCGGGAGGGGATGAGCAGTTCTTC | TRBD2 | TRBV27 | few | TRBJ2-1
CASSFGQGATGELFF | TGCGCCAGCAGCTTCGGACAGGGGGCAACCGGGGAGCTGTTTTTT | TRBD1 | TRBV5-1 | NA | TRBJ2-2
CASSGTTSGKSSYNEQFF | TGCGCCAGCAGTGGGACGACTAGCGGGAAGAGCTCCTACAATGAGCAGTTCTTC | TRBD2 | TRBV10-1 | few | TRBJ2-1
CASSQVEQGRGYTF | TGCGCCAGCAGCCAAGTGGAGCAGGGCCGTGGCTACACCTTC | NA | TRBV4-1 | few | TRBJ1-2
CASSASSGYNEQFF | TGTGCCAGCAGCGCATCTAGCGGTTACAATGAGCAGTTCTTC | TRBD2 | TRBV14 | NA | TRBJ2-1
CASSYSDGAQYF | TGTGCCAGCAGTTACTCGGACGGGGCCCAGTACTTC | NA | TRBV6-6 | few | TRBJ2-5
CASSLASTRLETQYF | TGCGCCAGCAGCTTGGCCTCGACTAGATTGGAGACCCAGTACTTC | NA | TRBV5-1 | few | TRBJ2-5
CAISGGSQETQYF | TGTGCCATCAGTGGCGGGAGTCAAGAGACCCAGTACTTC | TRBD2 | TRBV10-3 | NA | TRBJ2-5
CASSLRTGGSYNEQFF | TGCGCCAGCAGCTTGAGAACGGGGGGCTCCTACAATGAGCAGTTCTTC | TRBD2 | TRBV5-1 | NA | TRBJ2-1
CSATTGYKGGYTF | TGCAGTGCCACGACAGGGTATAAGGGAGGCTACACCTTC | TRBD1 | TRBV20-1 | few | TRBJ1-2
CATSTTGTSYNEQFF | TGTGCCACCAGCACAACCGGGACTTCCTACAATGAGCAGTTCTTC | NA | TRBV15 | NA | TRBJ2-1
CASSLRWGFSTDTQYF | TGTGCCAGCAGCTTACGATGGGGCTTTAGCACAGATACGCAGTATTTT | NA | TRBV7-2 | few | TRBJ2-3
CASSYSTAGGLGAFF | TGTGCCAGCAGTTACTCGACGGCAGGGGGGTTAGGAGCTTTCTTT | TRBD1 | TRBV6-5 | NA | TRBJ1-1
CASSLGLIGDTQYF | TGCGCCAGCAGCTTGGGCCTGATAGGAGATACGCAGTATTTT | NA | TRBV5-1 | few | TRBJ2-3